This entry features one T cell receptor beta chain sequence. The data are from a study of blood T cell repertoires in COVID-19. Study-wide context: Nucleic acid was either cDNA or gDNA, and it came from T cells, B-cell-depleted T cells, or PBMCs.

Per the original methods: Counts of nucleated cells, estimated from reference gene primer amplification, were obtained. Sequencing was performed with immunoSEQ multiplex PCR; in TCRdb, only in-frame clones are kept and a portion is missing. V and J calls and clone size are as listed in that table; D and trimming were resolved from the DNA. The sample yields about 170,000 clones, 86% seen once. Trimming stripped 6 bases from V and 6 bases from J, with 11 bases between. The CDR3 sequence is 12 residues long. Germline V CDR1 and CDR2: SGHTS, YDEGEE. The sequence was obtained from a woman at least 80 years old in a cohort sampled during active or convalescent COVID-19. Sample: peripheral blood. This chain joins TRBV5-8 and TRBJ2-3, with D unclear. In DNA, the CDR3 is TGTGCCAGCATGCGACTTAGGGATACGCAGTATTTT. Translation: CASMRLRDTQYF.